This T cell receptor beta chain came from a study of cytomegalovirus exposure and HLA in healthy donors (TCRdb year 2017). About the full investigation: An earlier analysis of some 550 of the donors reported 250 to 350 Gb of sequence data and roughly 100 million unique TCR beta sequences from some 180 million T cells. An early release covering some 640 HLA-typed donors comprised approximately 290 gigabases of sequencing data and around 80 million unique TCR sequences. Of the approximately 400 genotyped donors, about 84% fell in the genetic ancestry cluster associated with self-reported Caucasian donors. The aim of the study was to test whether cataloging public T cell receptors could identify signatures of past pathogen exposure. The study profiled the T cell repertoires of about 720 subjects by immunosequencing and related them to cytomegalovirus serostatus. In addition to the first cohort of 500 to 850 subjects, a separate validation cohort of about 120 different subjects was used. The study combined high-throughput TCR immunosequencing, statistical association of individual TCRs with disease status, and machine learning to predict cytomegalovirus infection status. A later analysis re-examined previously published TCR beta repertoires from more than 650 donors and added high-resolution HLA genotyping to investigate patterns of TCR occurrence. The later analysis used no new phenotypic data to find candidate immune exposures, relying instead on TCR beta sequences and their occurrence across donors. An earlier analysis of some 500 of the donors applied high-throughput TCR beta sequencing to assess whether each TCR beta V gene segment acted as functional or pseudogenic. Donor age, sex, ethnicity and CMV serostatus were collected together with the repertoire data. A later genetic analysis took genome-wide SNP genotypes for about three fifths of the 666 donors and used that subset as a discovery cohort. Every discovery cohort repertoire had been produced on one sequencing platform. Class I and class II HLA loci were covered by the typing at four-digit resolution. The number of donors typed differed by locus, with roughly 629-640 for A, B, C, DRB1 and DQB1, roughly 520 for DQA1, some 570 for DPA1, and some 440 for DPB1. Several DR-DQ haplotypes were handled as single units for association and clustering, since linkage in the cohort was strong. Among under 450 genotyped donors of the cohort, an average of about 240,000 unique TCR beta nucleotide sequences were sequenced per donor, around 20% of them non-productive. Overall study results and their limits: A further reported finding was that TCR beta sequences accurately predicted the HLA-A and HLA-B alleles for most subjects in the first cohort. In a later analysis, HLA-associated TCR beta chains were found to be more clonally expanded and to have lower generation probabilities than equally common non-associated chains. A total of fewer than 200 TCR beta chains were listed by the study as associated with cytomegalovirus. In a later analysis, most CMV-associated TCR beta chains were found to appear HLA-restricted, with HLA associations seemingly driven largely by CMV exposure. The presence/absence analyses assumed that sequencing depth was roughly uniform across donors, and that assumption may not be true. In a later analysis, the rate of TCR association differed among HLA loci, with DRB1 alleles having the most associated TCRs and HLA-C alleles having the fewest. At a false discovery rate of 0.05, a later analysis linked roughly 17,000 TCR beta sequences to specific HLA alleles. In an earlier analysis of more than 500 of the donors, most TCR beta V segments appeared in productive rearrangements about 87% or about 30% of the time, broadly matching IMGT annotations. Immune exposure information for the cohort was limited to CMV serostatus. Assigning TCR associations to individual alleles was difficult when HLA alleles, especially DR and DQ, strongly co-occurred. Because counts were too low, seventeen rarely observed V segments, including chromosome 9 orphons, were excluded from the earlier analysis of some 590 of the donors. Because HLA typing was missing for some donors at each locus, association tests included only the typed subset. In a later genetic analysis, a missense DCLRE1C variant was associated with V-gene and J-gene trimming of TCR beta chains, and the association was replicated in an independent cohort. Some IMGT-functional V segments, including TRBV6-2 and TRBV6-3, could not be told apart with the 87-base-pair reads, so those segments were excluded. It was suggested by the authors that the approach could potentially be generalized to other disease states and immunological phenotypes. Three of the identified cytomegalovirus-associated TCR beta chains were confirmed in vitro to be specific for cytomegalovirus antigens. Correlated functional status among segregating V segments might be attributable to linkage disequilibrium, but an unknown experimental factor could not be ruled out. Across donors, most TCR sequences were observed very rarely, whereas some public TCRs were present in many individuals. In a later genetic analysis, fewer N-insertions in productive TCRs were reported among donors in an Asian-associated ancestry cluster than the approximately 630-donor mean. A later analysis reported that several top co-occurrence clusters appeared linked to parvovirus B19, influenza, CMV and Epstein-Barr virus. Only TCR beta chains were sequenced in this cohort, and the absence of alpha or paired-chain data limited detectable features. A group of highly shared sequence variants was considered likely to be a technical artifact of the sequencing pipeline. Cytomegalovirus status was reported to be diagnosed by the classifier with high specificity and sensitivity in both the original and validation cohorts.

The cohort was made up of several hundred healthy bone marrow donors. At the time of sampling, all cohort members were nominally healthy, though unrecorded immune exposures were likely present. The donor was CMV seronegative and was included in the group of around 320 seronegative cohort members. A peripheral blood sample was collected from each donor, and TCR beta sequencing was performed on peripheral blood mononuclear cells. The Qiagen DNeasy Blood Extraction Kit was used to extract genomic DNA from the blood cell samples. From the cysteine through the phenylalanine, the CDR3 covers 17 amino acids. The CDR3 DNA has 51 bases and is translated from base 1. From the germline V gene, CDR1 is MGHDK and CDR2 is SYGVNS. V loses 6 bases at its end and J loses 0 bases; junction bases beyond the gene matches: 3. Receptor libraries were prepared by the immunoSEQ multiplex PCR assay. For the multiplex PCR, a mixture combining 60 forward primers for TCR Vbeta segments and 13 reverse primers for TCR Jbeta segments was used. The CDR3 region of rearranged TCR beta genes was amplified from genomic DNA by a multiplex PCR assay. The amplified TCR beta libraries were sequenced on the Illumina HiSeq System as 87-base-pair reads. From the authors' description of their analysis: A later analysis counted approximately 76 million unique TCR beta chains across the 670 or so repertoires, and some 11 million of these chains were shared by at least two donors. To remove PCR and sequencing errors, raw reads were error-corrected and collapsed into unique sequences using a nearest-neighbor algorithm that merged closely related sequences. CDR3 sequences were aligned to IMGT reference sequences to assign V, D and J gene segments. For a sequence to be retained, a match of at least six nucleotides was required to both a V gene segment and a J gene segment. A rearrangement counted as productive if the CDR3 had no stop codons and remained in frame with V and J, and every other rearrangement counted as non-productive. Following IMGT convention, CDR3 was defined as the stretch from the second conserved V-encoded cysteine to the conserved J-encoded phenylalanine. In an earlier analysis of roughly 580 of the donors, sequences lacking an unambiguous match to a single V gene segment were excluded. In an earlier analysis of more than 500 of the donors, a V segment was called functional when productive rearrangements were above 56.7%, and segregating when the standard deviation between donors exceeded 5%. To diagnose cytomegalovirus status from the catalog of TCR beta chain sequences, a statistical classification framework was built. V and J gene assignment, in a later analysis, came from comparing TCR nucleotide sequences with IMGT/GENE-DB human TR gene sequences. In a later analysis, CDR3 sequences and most-parsimonious VDJ recombination scenarios were assigned using the TCRdist pipeline. In a later analysis, each TCR beta chain was defined by its CDR3 amino acid sequence together with its V-gene family, and reads without a unique V-gene family were excluded. As a way to deal with suspected cross-contamination and a sequencing artifact, a later analysis dropped 450 to 600 nucleotide sequences that were highly shared and had low generation probability. A later analysis calculated a clonal expansion index for each public chain from normalized within-repertoire ranks of inferred template counts. A later analysis computed generation probabilities with a VDJ recombination model fitted to out-of-frame rearrangements, and checked the results against IGoR. In a later analysis, hypergeometric tests were used to score TCR-TCR, TCR-HLA and TCR-CMV co-occurrence, with a repertoire-size bias correction applied to TCR pairs. A later analysis estimated false discovery rates by permuting HLA or CMV assignments 20 times. In a later analysis, co-occurring TCRs were grouped using DBSCAN, and TCRdist sequence similarity was added for clustering within HLA-allele-positive subsets. Co-occurrence clustering excluded repertoires with fewer than 30,000 or more than 120,000 public chains, plus five with anomalous nucleotide sharing. In its TCRdb copy, this immuneACCESS table keeps in-frame sequences only and misses some clones. Where compared with another copy, unresolved V genes explain less than half of these, and the others have no known cause. The V and J calls and clone size were taken over from that table, and D and trimming were inferred from the DNA. The data table for this sample lists 45,000 to 60,000 clones. Around 17% of the sample is in the top ten clones.

As concerns this clone: Its antigen has not been determined.

Specimen: PBMCs. This receptor chain uses TRBV25-1 and TRBJ1-6; 12 central nucleotides agree with TRBD1. This TCR was sampled from a male donor in good health and CMV-seronegative. DNA sequence: TGTGCCAGCAGGGGACAGGGGGCGATCTCCTATAATTCACCCCTCCACTTT. This codes for CASRGQGAISYNSPLHF.